These 3 T cell receptor beta chains were all obtained from the same sample, sequenced in a study of cytomegalovirus exposure and HLA in healthy donors (dated by TCRdb to between 2016 and 2019). Receptor amplification or capture employed the immunoSEQ multiplex PCR assay. For the multiplex PCR, a mixture combining 60 forward primers for TCR Vbeta segments and 13 reverse primers for TCR Jbeta segments was used. TCRdb stores this immuneACCESS table with in-frame sequences only. Part of the clones is absent; in the studies checked, under half of the shortfall reflects unresolved V genes, and no reason is known for the rest. A total of roughly 120,000 clones appear in this sample, about 70% of them only once. Over 10% of the sample comes from the top ten. Sequenced: PBMCs. The source is an older woman in good health and CMV-seropositive.

This clone was detected only once. The gene calls are TRBV6-1 and TRBJ2-7, with 7 bases aligning to TRBD1. V trimming: 4 bases; J trimming: 4 bases; junction bases outside the gene matches: 13. The germline V gene has CDR1 MNHNS and CDR2 SASEGT. The CDR3 sequence is 16 residues long. This CDR3 is CASSVNAGTVNYEQYF. Here the CDR3 DNA reads TGTGCCAGCAGTGTCAACGCCGGGACAGTAAATTACGAGCAGTACTTC.

Only one count was recorded for this clone. J is TRBJ2-1 and V is TRBV10-3, with 9 nucleotides matching TRBD2. Looked up from germline, CDR1 is ENHRY and CDR2 is SYGVKD. The CDR3 runs 17 residues. The V gene end was trimmed by 1 base and the J gene end by 4 bases; junction bases not matched to a gene: 8. CDR3 residues: CAISELTSGETYNEQFF. In DNA form, the CDR3 reads TGTGCCATCAGTGAGTTGACTAGCGGAGAGACATACAATGAGCAGTTCTTC.

The chain links TRBV5-1 to TRBJ2-1, with D possibly TRBD1 on 5 matching bases. V shed 0 bases and J shed 9 bases, with 16 bases lying between them. CDR1 and CDR2 from the germline V gene are SGHRS and YFSETQ. The CDR3 is 15 amino acids. The CDR3 DNA sequence: TGCGCCAGCAGCTTGGGGGGTTCAGGGCCCGCTGAGCAGTTCTTC. This sequence encodes CASSLGGSGPAEQFF. The variable domain in full, with the rest retrieved from reference TRBV5-1 and TRBJ2-1, is KAGVTQTPRYLIKTRGQQVTLSCSPISGHRSVSWYQQTPGQGLQFLFEYFSETQRNKGNFPGRFSGRQFSNSRSEMNVSTLELGDSALYLCASSLGGSGPAEQFFGPGTRLTVL.